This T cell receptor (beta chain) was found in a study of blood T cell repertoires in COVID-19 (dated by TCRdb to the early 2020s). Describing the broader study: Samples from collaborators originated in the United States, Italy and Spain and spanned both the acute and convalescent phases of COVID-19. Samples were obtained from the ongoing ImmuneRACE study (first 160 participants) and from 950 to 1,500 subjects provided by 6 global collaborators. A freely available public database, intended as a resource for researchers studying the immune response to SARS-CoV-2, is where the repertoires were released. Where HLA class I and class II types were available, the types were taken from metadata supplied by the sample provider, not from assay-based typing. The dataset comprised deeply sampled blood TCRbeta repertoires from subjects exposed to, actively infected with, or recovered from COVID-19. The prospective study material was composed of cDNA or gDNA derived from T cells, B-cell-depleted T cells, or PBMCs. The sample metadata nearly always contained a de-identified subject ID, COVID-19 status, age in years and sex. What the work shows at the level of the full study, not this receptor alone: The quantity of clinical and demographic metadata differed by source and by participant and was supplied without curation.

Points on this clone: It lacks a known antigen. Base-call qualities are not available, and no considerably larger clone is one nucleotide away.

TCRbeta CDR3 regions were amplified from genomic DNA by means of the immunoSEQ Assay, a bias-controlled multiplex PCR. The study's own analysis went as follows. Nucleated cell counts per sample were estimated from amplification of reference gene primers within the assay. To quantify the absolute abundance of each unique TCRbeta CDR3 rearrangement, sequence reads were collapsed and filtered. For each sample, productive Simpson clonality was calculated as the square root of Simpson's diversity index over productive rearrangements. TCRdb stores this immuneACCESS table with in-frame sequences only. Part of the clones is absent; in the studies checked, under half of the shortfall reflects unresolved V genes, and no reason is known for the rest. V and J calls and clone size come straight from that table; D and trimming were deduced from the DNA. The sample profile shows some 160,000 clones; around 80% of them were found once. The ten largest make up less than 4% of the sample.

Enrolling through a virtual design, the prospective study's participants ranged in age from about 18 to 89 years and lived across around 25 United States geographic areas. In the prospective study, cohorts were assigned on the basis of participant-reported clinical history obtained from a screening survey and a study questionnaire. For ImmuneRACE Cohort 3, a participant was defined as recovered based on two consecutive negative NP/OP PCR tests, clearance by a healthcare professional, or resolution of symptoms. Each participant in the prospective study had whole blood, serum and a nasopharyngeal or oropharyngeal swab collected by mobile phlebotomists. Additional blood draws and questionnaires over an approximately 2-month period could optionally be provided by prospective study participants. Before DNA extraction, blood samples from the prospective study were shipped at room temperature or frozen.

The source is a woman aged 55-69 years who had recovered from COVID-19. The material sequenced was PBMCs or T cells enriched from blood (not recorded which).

The CDR3 is CASSGGQGANSPLHF. The bases read TGTGCCAGCAGCGGTGGACAGGGGGCGAATTCACCCCTCCACTTT. This chain joins TRBV9 to TRBJ1-6; the central 11 bases match TRBD1. From V the trimming removes 3 bases and from J it removes 7 bases, while the gene matches leave 3 bases of the junction unaccounted for. Reading from cysteine to phenylalanine, the CDR3 counts 15 amino acids. Of all the DNA, just the CDR3 is kept, 45 bases in frame from base 1. CDR1 SGDLS and CDR2 YYNGEE are derived from the germline V gene.